What follows are 15 T cell receptor beta chains derived from one specimen sequenced in a study of blood T cell repertoires in COVID-19. Libraries were prepared by immunoSEQ multiplex PCR; TCRdb keeps only in-frame clonotypes and omits some of them. The table lists around 220,000 clones, about 86% of them singletons. The specimen was peripheral blood. These receptors came from a woman aged 50 to 60 with COVID-19, enrolled during active disease.

This chain links TRBV5-1 with TRBJ1-2; D possibly corresponds to TRBD1 (5 bases). Germline V CDR1 and CDR2: SGHRS, YFSETQ. The CDR3 runs 14 residues. Trimming cost V 0 bases and J 6 bases, with 12 bases left between them. The CDR3 DNA reads as TGCGCCAGCAGCTTGGCCGCGGGGCTTGATGGCTACACCTTC. Protein sequence: CASSLAAGLDGYTF.

This clone was seen once. The gene calls are TRBV5-4 and TRBJ2-3; D remains ambiguous. V shed 4 bases and J shed 4 bases, with 13 bases lying between them. CDR3 length equals 14 residues. CDR1 SGHNT and CDR2 YYREEE come from the germline V gene (reference sequence). The CDR3 here is CASSAAGGADTQYF. CDR3 in DNA: TGTGCCAGCAGCGCGGCCGGCGGTGCAGATACGCAGTATTTT.

The chain joins TRBV6-1 to TRBJ2-7, with 12 bases aligning to TRBD1. The junction had 5 bases not matched to a gene; V was cut back by 2 bases and J by 3 bases. CDR3 size: 16 residues. Germline V gives CDR1 MNHNS, CDR2 SASEGT. This chain's CDR3 is CASSEYGTGGNYEQYV. The CDR3 nucleotides are TGTGCCAGCAGTGAATACGGGACAGGGGGCAACTACGAGCAGTACGTC.

The J gene is TRBJ1-5, the V gene TRBV7-8; 7 bases line up with TRBD1. Germline-derived CDR1 and CDR2 are SGHVS and FQNEAQ. CDR3 length: 16 amino acids. The trim removed 5 bases at V and 2 bases at J, leaving 9 bases unmatched. The CDR3 region has the DNA TGTGCCAGCAGCATCGGCAGGGGGTCGGGCAATCAGCCCCAGCATTTT. Translating gives CASSIGRGSGNQPQHF.

This sequence joins TRBV7-2 and TRBJ2-7; 7 nucleotides agree with TRBD1. Germline-derived CDR1 and CDR2 are SGHTA and FQGNSA. The CDR3 sequence is 14 residues long. J lost 6 bases, V lost 5 bases, and 10 bases had no gene match. The DNA of the CDR3 is TGTGCCAGCAGCCCCCGGACAGGAAGGAGCGAGCAGTACTTC. Amino acids: CASSPRTGRSEQYF.

The gene calls are TRBV16 and TRBJ1-1, with D unclear. Germline V lookup: CDR1 KGHSY, CDR2 FQNENV. The CDR3 is made up of 14 amino acids. Between the trimmed V and J ends, which lost 0 bases and 8 bases, there was a span of 13 bases. The CDR3, as DNA: TGTGCCAGCAGCCAATCGCGGAATTCGGGAGAAGCTTTCTTT. Protein product: CASSQSRNSGEAFF.

This rearrangement joins TRBV5-1 to TRBJ2-3, with 8 bases fitting TRBD1. The CDR3 runs to 15 residues. V gave up 0 bases and J gave up 4 bases; unmatched junction bases: 4. Per germline, CDR1 SGHRS and CDR2 YFSETQ. The CDR3 protein is CASSLDRGDADTQYF. The CDR3 nucleotides read TGCGCCAGCAGCTTGGACAGGGGGGACGCAGATACGCAGTATTTT.

The rearrangement links TRBV5-6 to TRBJ2-7; possibly TRBD2 for D (6 bases). The CDR3 runs 14 residues. CDR1 and CDR2 (germline): SGHDT, YYEEEE. V lost 4 bases and J lost 0, with 11 bases in between. The CDR3 here is CASSPEGPSYEQYF. CDR3 DNA sequence: TGTGCCAGCAGCCCGGAGGGGCCCTCCTACGAGCAGTACTTC.

The sample holds a few counts of this clone. The V gene is TRBV19, the J gene TRBJ2-3; TRBD2 is a possible D gene (8 bases). CDR1 and CDR2 (germline): LNHDA, SQIVND (reference sequence). Between the trimmed V and J ends, which lost 5 bases and 4 bases, there was a span of 25 bases. The CDR3 totals 18 residues. Here the CDR3 DNA reads TGTGCCAGTAGTTCCCCCTATCGGGAGGGGGCGTCAGCAGATACGCAGTATTTT. It specifies CASSSPYREGASADTQYF.

This chain connects TRBV4-1 to TRBJ1-1, with 10 bases that match TRBD1. The J segment lost 0 bases and the V segment lost 3 bases, leaving 4 bases of the junction unmatched. The CDR3 totals 16 residues. Per germline, CDR1 MGHRA and CDR2 YSYEKL. This chain's CDR3 is CASSHGTGVMNTEAFF. CDR3 sequence (DNA): TGCGCCAGCAGCCACGGGACAGGGGTCATGAACACTGAAGCTTTCTTT.

The chain links TRBV4-3 to TRBJ2-1; D may be TRBD2 (7 bases). From germline, CDR1 is LGHNA and CDR2 YSLEER. V was trimmed by 0 bases and J by 6 bases, leaving 15 bases between them. The length of the CDR3 is 16 residues. This chain's CDR3 is CASSQDMRGGSNEQFF. The CDR3 DNA reads as TGCGCCAGCAGCCAAGATATGAGGGGGGGTAGCAATGAGCAGTTCTTC.

The chain couples TRBV5-1 to TRBJ1-1, with D unresolved. Germline CDR1 and CDR2: SGHRS and YFSETQ. The CDR3 loop spans 15 amino acids. Trimming took off 1 base at V and 2 bases at J, with 12 bases between the two ends. The CDR3 sequence: CASSLRGHVNTEAFF. DNA for the CDR3: TGCGCCAGCAGCTTGAGAGGCCACGTCAACACTGAAGCTTTCTTT.

CDR3 sequence reads: CATSAHTGQDTQYF. CDR3 sequence (DNA): TGTGCCACCAGCGCCCACACAGGGCAGGACACGCAGTATTTT. This chain uses TRBV15 with TRBJ2-3; TRBD1 might be the D (6 bases). This CDR3 contains 14 residues. The germline CDR1 and CDR2 sequences are LNHNV and YYDKDF (reference sequence). The V and J ends lost 5 bases and 9 bases respectively, with 18 bases between them.

The V call is TRBV6-5, the J call TRBJ2-7, with TRBD1 matching over 8 bases. The V gene's germline CDR1 is MNHEY and CDR2 SVGAGI. The CDR3 runs 13 residues. The trim removed 2 bases at V and 6 bases at J, leaving 3 bases unmatched. Written as DNA, the CDR3 is TGTGCCAGCAGTTACGGACAGGGTCGCGAGCAGTACTTC. Its protein is CASSYGQGREQYF.

The gene calls are TRBV6-5 and TRBJ1-5; D gene unclear. The CDR3 consists of 12 residues. In germline, CDR1 is MNHEY, CDR2 SVGAGI. V lost 8 bases and J 6 bases, leaving 11 bases between the germline ends. Here the CDR3 reads CASQIGSQPQHF. Here the CDR3 DNA reads TGTGCCAGCCAGATAGGGAGTCAGCCCCAGCATTTT.